Below, one T cell receptor beta chain is given with its context. The same CDR3 can be traced to other DNA sequences in this sample. This record comes from a study of cytomegalovirus exposure and HLA in healthy donors. Vbeta (60) and Jbeta (13) primers were used in the PCR. Repertoires were generated with immunoSEQ multiplex PCR, while TCRdb's copy carries only in-frame clones and drops some. Of approximately 120,000 clones in the sample, approximately 85% were seen once. The length of the CDR3 is 14 residues. CDR1 LNHDA and CDR2 SQIVND come from the germline V gene (reference sequence). V lost 9 bases and J lost 4; bases outside the gene matches: 11.

Sequenced material: PBMCs. The clonotype originates from a woman aged 30 to 39 in good health and CMV-seropositive. This chain links TRBV19 with TRBJ1-2, with TRBD1 matching over 7 bases. CDR3 nucleotide sequence: TGTGCCAGCAGTTCATCGACAGGGCCCTATGGCTACACCTTC. Its translation: CASSSSTGPYGYTF.